The present T cell receptor (beta chain) was sequenced within a study of shared clonotypes between healthy human individuals. Method: immunoSEQ multiplex PCR; TCRdb's copy keeps in-frame clones and lacks some. Among roughly 1,600,000 clones listed, approximately 98.5% were seen once. Germline V gives CDR1 SGHRS, CDR2 YFSETQ. This CDR3 is 16 amino acids long. Trimming took 0 bases from V and 6 from J; bases not matched to a gene: 8. Source material: naive CD4+ T cells sorted from blood. Described subset: CD45RA+ positively selected. This sequence joins TRBV5-1 and TRBJ2-2; 7 nucleotides match TRBD1. This sequence originates from a man under 40 in good health. CDR3 coding DNA: TGCGCCAGCAGCTTGGTCCCGACAGGGCAGGCCGGGGAGCTGTTTTTT. It yields the protein CASSLVPTGQAGELFF.